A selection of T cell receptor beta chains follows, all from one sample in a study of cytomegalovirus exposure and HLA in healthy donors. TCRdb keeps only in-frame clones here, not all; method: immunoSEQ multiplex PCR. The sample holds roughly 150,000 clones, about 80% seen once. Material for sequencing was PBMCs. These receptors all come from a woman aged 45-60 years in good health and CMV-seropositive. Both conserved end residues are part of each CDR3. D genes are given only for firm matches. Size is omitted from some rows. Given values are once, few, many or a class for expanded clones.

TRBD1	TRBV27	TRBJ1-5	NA	TGTGCCAGCGGGACAGGGGGTCTAGAGCCCCAGCATTTT	CASGTGGLEPQHF
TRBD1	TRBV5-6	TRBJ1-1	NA	TGTGCCAGCAGCATCAGGGGGATTATGAACACTGAAGCTTTCTTT	CASSIRGIMNTEAFF
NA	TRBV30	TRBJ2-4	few	TGTGCCTGGAGTGTAGCGATGGGGGCGTTCATTCAGTACTTC	CAWSVAMGAFIQYF
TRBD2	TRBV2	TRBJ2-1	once	TGTGCCAGCAAAAGACCTAGCCCCCAACTAGCGGGGGGACGCAATGAGCAGTTCTTC	CASKRPSPQLAGGRNEQFF
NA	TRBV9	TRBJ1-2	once	TGTGCCAGCAGCGTCAACAGACAGACCGGGTACTATGGCTACACCTTC	CASSVNRQTGYYGYTF
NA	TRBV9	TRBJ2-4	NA	TGTGCCAGCAGCGTAGATGCGGGGGCCAAAAACATTCAGTACTTC	CASSVDAGAKNIQYF
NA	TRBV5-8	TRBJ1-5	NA	TGTGCCAGCAGCTTGGGGGGGGGAGGGAGTGGCAATCAGCCCCAGCATTTT	CASSLGGGGSGNQPQHF
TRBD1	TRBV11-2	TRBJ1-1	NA	TGTGCCAGCAGCGGGCCGGGACAGGGGGCTGAAGCTTTCTTT	CASSGPGQGAEAFF
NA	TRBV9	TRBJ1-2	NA	TGTGCCAGCAGCGTTTCCGGGGGCTATGGCTACACCTTC	CASSVSGGYGYTF
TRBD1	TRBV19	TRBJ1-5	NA	TGTGCCAGTACCCCAAGAGGGACAGGGGTTCAGCCCCAGCATTTT	CASTPRGTGVQPQHF
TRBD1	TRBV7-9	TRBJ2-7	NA	TGTGCCAGCAGCTTAGGGGGGACAGGGAACGACGAGCAGTACTTC	CASSLGGTGNDEQYF
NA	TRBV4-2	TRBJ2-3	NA	TGTGCCAGCAGCCAAGGTATTAGCACAGATACGCAGTATTTT	CASSQGISTDTQYF
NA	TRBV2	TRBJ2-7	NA	TGTGCCAGCAGTGATGGGACACCTATCTACGAGCAGTACTTC	CASSDGTPIYEQYF
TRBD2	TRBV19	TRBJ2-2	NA	TGTGCCTCTCAGTGGGGAGGGGACACCGGGGAGCTGTTTTTT	CASQWGGDTGELFF
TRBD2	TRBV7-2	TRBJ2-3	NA	TGTGCCAGCAGCTTAGCTGGGCTAGCGGGGGGGTTGGATACGCAGTATTTT	CASSLAGLAGGLDTQYF
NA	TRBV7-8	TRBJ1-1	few	TGTGCCAGCAGCCAGGACAGATTGGCTTTCTTT	CASSQDRLAFF
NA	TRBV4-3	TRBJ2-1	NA	TGCGCCAGCAGCCAAGATTGGCGGGGATATAACAATGAGCAGTTCTTC	CASSQDWRGYNNEQFF
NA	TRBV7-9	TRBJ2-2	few	TGTGCCAGCAGCTCTGGGGGCCAGAACACCGGGGAGCTGTTTTTT	CASSSGGQNTGELFF
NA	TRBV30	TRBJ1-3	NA	TGTGCCTGGGGTAAGACGGACTCTCGAAACACCATATATTTT	CAWGKTDSRNTIYF
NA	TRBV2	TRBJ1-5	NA	TGTGCCAGCAGTGAGGGCCGGGATCAGTCCCAGCATTTT	CASSEGRDQSQHF
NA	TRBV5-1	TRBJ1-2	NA	TGCGCCAGCAGCTTGGCCTCGATCGGGGGGGGCTATGGCTACACCTTC	CASSLASIGGGYGYTF
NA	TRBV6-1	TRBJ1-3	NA	TGTGCCAGCAGTGAAGCGGGACTGGCCTCTGGAAACACCATATATTTT	CASSEAGLASGNTIYF
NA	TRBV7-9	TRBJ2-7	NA	TGTTCCAGCAGCTTAGTCCCGTACGAGCAGTACTTC	CSSSLVPYEQYF
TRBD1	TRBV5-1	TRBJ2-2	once	TGCGCTAGCAGCAGGGAGAGGGGGCAAGGCACCGGGGAGCTGTTTTTT	CASSRERGQGTGELFF
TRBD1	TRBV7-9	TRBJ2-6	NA	TGTGCCAGCGACGACAGGGTACGATCTGGGGCCAACGTCCTGACTTTC	CASDDRVRSGANVLTF
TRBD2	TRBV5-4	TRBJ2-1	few	TGTGCCAGCAGCCCAGGGACTAGCGGGGGGGCCGGGGTTGAGCAGTTCTTC	CASSPGTSGGAGVEQFF
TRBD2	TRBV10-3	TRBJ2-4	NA	TGTGCCATCAGTGACAGGGCGGGAGACAAAAACATTCAGTACTTC	CAISDRAGDKNIQYF
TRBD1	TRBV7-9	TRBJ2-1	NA	TGTTCCAGCAGCTTAGCTTTCGGACAGGGGGTCTACAATGAGCAGTTCTTC	CSSSLAFGQGVYNEQFF
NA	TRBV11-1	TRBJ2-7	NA	TGTGCCAGCAGCTTAGGAGGACAGGAGCAGTACTTC	CASSLGGQEQYF
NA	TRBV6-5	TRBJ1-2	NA	TGTGCCAGCTCGGGTAACCTTAACTATGGCTACACCTTC	CASSGNLNYGYTF
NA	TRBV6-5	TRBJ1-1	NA	TGTGCCAGCAGTTACGGTCCCAACAGCCCCCGGGGAGCTTTCTTT	CASSYGPNSPRGAFF
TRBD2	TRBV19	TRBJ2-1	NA	TGTGCCAGTGGACGACTAGCGGACATCTACAATGAGCAGTTCTTC	CASGRLADIYNEQFF
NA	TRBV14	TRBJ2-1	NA	TGTGCCAGCAGCCGTGGAGCAGTTTCTACCTACAATGAGCAGTTCTTC	CASSRGAVSTYNEQFF
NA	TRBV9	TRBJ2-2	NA	TGTGCCAGCAGCGGGGGGGTCGGCACCGGGGAGCTGTTTTTT	CASSGGVGTGELFF
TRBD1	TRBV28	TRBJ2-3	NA	TGTGCCAGCACCCTTTTTGGGACAGGGTCCACAGATACGCAGTATTTT	CASTLFGTGSTDTQYF
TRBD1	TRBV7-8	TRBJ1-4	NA	TGTGCCAGCAGCTCCATCCGGGACAGGGGCGAAAAACTGTTTTTT	CASSSIRDRGEKLFF
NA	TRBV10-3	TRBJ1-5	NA	TGTGCCATCAGTGAGTCCCCAGGGCATCAGCCCCAGCATTTT	CAISESPGHQPQHF
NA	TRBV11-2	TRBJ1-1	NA	TGTGCCAGCAGCCCGGACAGCGTCATGAACACTGAAGCTTTCTTT	CASSPDSVMNTEAFF
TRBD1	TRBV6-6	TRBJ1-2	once	TGTGCCAGCAGTCCTTCGGACAGGAAGACCCATGGCTACACCTTC	CASSPSDRKTHGYTF
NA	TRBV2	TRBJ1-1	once	TGTGCCAGCAGTGGCCCCCAGGGGAACACTGAAGCTTTCTTT	CASSGPQGNTEAFF
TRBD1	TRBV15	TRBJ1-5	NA	TGTGCCACCAGCAGAGATATTGGGACAGGGGCCTTCAATCAGCCCCAGCATTTT	CATSRDIGTGAFNQPQHF
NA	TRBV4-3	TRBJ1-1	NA	TGCGCCAGCAGCCAAGGGAGGTGGACGGGTGAAGCTTTCTTT	CASSQGRWTGEAFF
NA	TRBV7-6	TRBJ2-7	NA	TGTGCCAGCAGCCCCCCGCCCGACATGGTGAACTACGAGCAGTACTTC	CASSPPPDMVNYEQYF
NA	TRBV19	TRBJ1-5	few	TGTGCCAGTAGTATAACGCCGGGTCAGCCCCAGCATTTT	CASSITPGQPQHF
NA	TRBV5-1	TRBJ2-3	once	TGCGCCAGCAGCTTGGGGCCCACAGATACGCAGTATTTT	CASSLGPTDTQYF